Below are 21 T cell receptor beta chains sequenced from a single sample in a study of cytomegalovirus exposure and HLA in healthy donors. The primer mix had 60 Vbeta and 13 Jbeta primers. TCRdb keeps only in-frame clones here, not all; method: immunoSEQ multiplex PCR. Of about 160,000 clones in the sample, 75% to 80% were seen once. Sequences were obtained from PBMCs. All receptors derive from a woman in her 50s in good health and CMV-seropositive.

This chain uses TRBV6-5 with TRBJ2-1; the match to TRBD1 covers 8 bases. V lost 5 bases to trimming and J lost 7 bases; unmatched junction nucleotides: 7. Germline V lookup: CDR1 MNHEY, CDR2 SVGAGI. The CDR3 is 14 residues long. In DNA, the CDR3 is TGTGCCAGCAGTCAACCCCGGACAGGGAATGAGCAGTTCTTC. It specifies CASSQPRTGNEQFF.

This rearrangement joins TRBV19 to TRBJ2-1; 8 bases are shared with TRBD2. Germline CDR1 and CDR2: LNHDA and SQIVND (reference sequence). This CDR3 contains 16 residues. Trimming cost V 4 bases and J 0 bases; bases outside gene matches: 5. As DNA, the CDR3 is TGTGCCAGTAGTACCCGGGGGGGAGGCTCCTACAATGAGCAGTTCTTC. Encoded protein: CASSTRGGGSYNEQFF.

This chain links TRBV5-4 with TRBJ1-4; no clear D. V lost 0 bases, J lost 0 bases, and 6 bases lay in between. Germline assignment: CDR1 SGHNT and CDR2 YYREEE (reference sequence). This CDR3 has 15 amino acids. CDR3 region: CASSLDRATNEKLFF. Written as DNA, the CDR3 is TGTGCCAGCAGCTTGGACAGAGCAACTAATGAAAAACTGTTTTTT.

This clone has a single count. The chain has TRBV7-2 and TRBJ2-1, with D uncertain. The CDR3 length is 17 residues. Per the germline V gene, CDR1 is SGHTA and CDR2 is FQGNSA. Trimming pared 5 bases from V and 0 bases from J, leaving 17 bases between. DNA for the CDR3: TGTGCCAGCAGCGCCCGGTGGGCCCCGAGCTCCTACAATGAGCAGTTCTTC. Translated: CASSARWAPSSYNEQFF.

The chain joins TRBV7-9 to TRBJ2-3; 9 bases agree with TRBD2. The J segment lost 3 bases and the V segment lost 7 bases, leaving 14 bases of the junction unmatched. The CDR3 runs 17 residues. Germline V gene lookup returns CDR1 SEHNR and CDR2 FQNEAQ (reference sequence). The CDR3: CASTVGGGGGATDTQYF. CDR3 nucleotides: TGTGCCAGCACCGTGGGGGGTGGCGGGGGGGCTACAGATACGCAGTATTTT.

The genes are TRBV13 and TRBJ1-6; TRBD1 matches at 7 bases. The CDR3 totals 14 residues. CDR1 and CDR2 (germline): PRHDT, FYEKMQ (reference sequence). With V trimmed by 5 bases and J by 7 bases, 5 bases remained unmatched. As DNA, the CDR3 is TGTGCCAGCAGCCCGACAGGGATGAATTCACCCCTCCACTTT. This codes for CASSPTGMNSPLHF.

This chain connects TRBV6-5 to TRBJ1-2; 12 nucleotides align to TRBD1. The CDR3 is 15 amino acids. Germline CDR1 MNHEY, CDR2 SVGAGI. The ends lost 6 bases at V and 8 bases at J; junction bases unmatched: 10. In DNA, the CDR3 is TGTGCCAGCAGAGATCCGGGACAGGGGGCGAAAGGCTACACCTTC. It yields the protein CASRDPGQGAKGYTF.

The J gene is TRBJ2-7, the V gene TRBV28; 7 bases agree with TRBD1. The germline V gene has CDR1 MDHEN and CDR2 SYDVKM. With 6 bases clipped from V and 0 bases from J, the junction kept 8 bases outside the gene matches. The CDR3 has 15 residues. The CDR3 sequence: CASRSDRDYSYEQYF. DNA of the CDR3: TGTGCCAGCAGATCCGACAGGGATTACTCCTACGAGCAGTACTTC.

The CDR3 protein is CASSPTGGRTFF. CDR3 in DNA: TGTGCCAGCAGTCCCACAGGGGGCCGAACTTTCTTT. This chain connects TRBV28 to TRBJ1-1, with 9 bases identical to TRBD1. The CDR3 is 12 amino acids. Trimming removed 5 bases from V and 12 bases from J; junction bases left unmatched: 7. Germline assignment: CDR1 MDHEN and CDR2 SYDVKM.

This rearrangement joins TRBV7-8 to TRBJ1-2; D gene uncertain. Trimming removed 8 bases at V and 8 bases at J, with 15 bases between. Germline loops: CDR1 SGHVS, CDR2 FQNEAQ. This CDR3 spans 12 amino acids. The chain's CDR3 is CASSPAGAGYTF. The CDR3 nucleotides read TGTGCCAGCTCCCCGGCGGGTGCCGGCTACACCTTC.

The V gene is TRBV11-2, the J gene TRBJ2-7, with 8 bases identical to TRBD1. V lost 1 base and J lost 6; bases outside the gene matches: 11. The CDR3 is 16 residues long. The germline CDR1 and CDR2 sequences are SGHAT and FQNNGV. This CDR3 is CASSLGVRTGIAEQYF. CDR3 nucleotides: TGTGCCAGCAGCTTAGGAGTTAGGACAGGGATTGCCGAGCAGTACTTC.

The V and J genes are TRBV5-4 and TRBJ1-2, with 7 positions matching TRBD1. The CDR3 spans 18 residues. The V gene's germline CDR1 is SGHNT and CDR2 YYREEE (reference sequence). The V gene end was trimmed by 2 bases and the J gene end by 7 bases; junction bases not matched to a gene: 20. The CDR3 loop reads CASSFGGGAGFIVRGYTF. CDR3 DNA: TGTGCCAGCAGCTTCGGAGGGGGCGCGGGTTTTATAGTACGTGGCTACACCTTC. Looking up the rest from reference TRBV5-4 and TRBJ1-2 gives the full variable domain: ETGVTQSPTHLIKTRGQQVTLRCSSQSGHNTVSWYQQALGQGPQFIFQYYREEENGRGNFPPRFSGLQFPNYSSELNVNALELDDSALYLCASSFGGGAGFIVRGYTFGSGTRLTVV.

V is TRBV4-2 and J is TRBJ1-1, with 7 bases aligning to TRBD1. The CDR3 is made up of 18 amino acids. Germline-derived CDR1 and CDR2 are LGHNA and YNFKEQ. The trim removed 4 bases at V and 3 bases at J, leaving 17 bases unmatched. The CDR3 bases are TGTGCCAGCAGCCCGGCCCTAGACAGGGCCAGACATTACACTGAAGCTTTCTTT. Its translation: CASSPALDRARHYTEAFF.

V and J are TRBV4-1 and TRBJ2-7, with 11 bases aligning to TRBD2. This CDR3 is built from 17 residues. V shed 1 base, J shed 4 bases, and the junction held 9 bases outside the gene matches. Germline CDR1 and CDR2: MGHRA and YSYEKL. This chain's CDR3 is CASSQVHKVAGGYEQYF. The CDR3 DNA follows: TGCGCCAGCAGCCAAGTCCATAAGGTAGCGGGAGGGTACGAGCAGTACTTC.

The V gene is TRBV7-9, the J gene TRBJ2-7; 11 bases align to TRBD2. V trimming: 5 bases; J trimming: 7 bases; junction bases outside the gene matches: 4. There are 13 residues in the CDR3. The germline CDR1 and CDR2 sequences are SEHNR and FQNEAQ (reference sequence). The CDR3 loop is CASSQTSGVEQYF. DNA of the CDR3: TGTGCCAGCAGCCAGACTAGCGGGGTGGAGCAGTACTTC.

V is TRBV7-9 and J is TRBJ1-1; TRBD1 might be the D (5 bases). The germline CDR1 and CDR2 sequences are SEHNR and FQNEAQ (reference sequence). CDR3 length: 14 amino acids. V lost 5 bases and J 1 base, leaving 11 bases between the germline ends. This CDR3 is CASSPGQGNTEAFF. The CDR3, as DNA: TGTGCCAGCAGCCCTGGGCAGGGGAACACTGAAGCTTTCTTT.

V is TRBV19 and J is TRBJ1-2; 7 nucleotides agree with TRBD1. In germline, CDR1 is LNHDA, CDR2 SQIVND (reference sequence). J gave up 8 bases and V 4 bases, and 10 bases lay outside the gene matches. This CDR3 has 14 amino acids. In DNA form, the CDR3 reads TGTGCCAGTAGTACGGACAGGAGAGCTATGGGCTACACCTTC. This codes for CASSTDRRAMGYTF.

CDR3 bases: TGTGCCAGCAGTTTGGGGCTAGTGACAGATACGCAGTATTTT. The encoded protein is CASSLGLVTDTQYF. V is TRBV27 and J is TRBJ2-3; D is perhaps TRBD1 (5 bases). Germline loops: CDR1 MNHEY, CDR2 SMNVEV (reference sequence). V lost 3 bases to trimming and J lost 3 bases, with 10 bases between them. There are 14 residues in the CDR3.

This clone came up once. The genes are TRBV19 and TRBJ1-5, with D perhaps matching TRBD1 (5 bases). Trimming left V 10 bases short and J 9 bases short, with 10 bases between. The CDR3 runs to 10 residues. The V gene's germline CDR1 is LNHDA and CDR2 SQIVND (reference sequence). The CDR3 here is CAIRQGPQHF. The CDR3 coding sequence is TGTGCCATCCGCCAGGGGCCCCAGCATTTT.

The chain recombines TRBV28 with TRBJ1-1, with unresolved D. Trimming left V 5 bases short and J 8 bases short, with 18 bases between. Germline CDR1 reads MDHEN; CDR2 reads SYDVKM. The CDR3 has 14 residues. The CDR3 sequence: CASSISVARGEAFF. The CDR3 DNA sequence: TGTGCCAGCAGTATCTCGGTAGCCCGGGGAGAAGCTTTCTTT.

The V gene is TRBV2, the J gene TRBJ1-1; a possible D gene is TRBD1 (5 bases). CDR1 and CDR2 from the germline V gene are SNHLY and FYNNEI. The CDR3 is made up of 14 amino acids. V lost 6 bases, J lost 0 bases, and 11 bases lay in between. This CDR3 reads CASSKDRMNTEAFF. CDR3 bases: TGTGCCAGCAGCAAAGACAGAATGAACACTGAAGCTTTCTTT.